This T cell receptor (beta chain) came from a study of blood T cells in healthy people across ages. J was trimmed by 3 bases and V by 6 bases; bases with no gene match: 5. CDR1 and CDR2 from the germline V gene are SGHRS and YFSETQ. The CDR3 is 14 residues long. A second PCR of about 7 to 12 cycles used a sample-barcoded 5' primer and a J-beta primer mix. TCRdb re-derived calls from the 5' RACE reads in MiXCR, one entry per CDR3 protein. The sample lists some 750,000 distinct CDR3 sequences; approximately 22% were seen once. A note on this clonotype: The antigen is undetermined.

Study-level findings and limits: In older individuals, TCR beta diversity per million T cells was lower, falling roughly linearly with age.

The chain carries TRBV5-1 and TRBJ2-5; TRBD2 matches 10 bases. Sequenced material: blood. This TCR was recovered from a man between 65 and 80 years old in good health. CDR3 residues: CASTPGLAKETQYF. The DNA of the CDR3 is TGCGCCAGCACCCCGGGACTAGCGAAAGAGACCCAGTACTTC.